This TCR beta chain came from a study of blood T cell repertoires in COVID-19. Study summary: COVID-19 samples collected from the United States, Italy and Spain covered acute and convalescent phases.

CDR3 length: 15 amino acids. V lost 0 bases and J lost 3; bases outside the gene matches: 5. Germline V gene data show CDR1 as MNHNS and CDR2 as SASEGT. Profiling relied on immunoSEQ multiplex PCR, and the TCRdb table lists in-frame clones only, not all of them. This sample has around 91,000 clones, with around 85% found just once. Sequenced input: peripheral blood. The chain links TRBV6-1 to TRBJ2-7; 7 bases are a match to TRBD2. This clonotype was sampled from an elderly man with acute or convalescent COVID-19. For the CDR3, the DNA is TGTGCCAGCAGTGAAGCGCAGACGGGGGGCTACGAGCAGTACTTC. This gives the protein CASSEAQTGGYEQYF.